This TCR beta chain is from a study of blood T cells in healthy people across ages. Each donor was a healthy Caucasian individual from Russia, aged roughly 6 to 90. For the second PCR, which ran for about 7 to 11 cycles, a sample-barcoded 5' primer and a J-beta primer mix were used. MiXCR was run by TCRdb on the 5' RACE reads, yielding one entry per CDR3 protein. The sample consists of around 1,900,000 distinct CDR3 sequences, 30% to 40% of them appearing once. The CDR3 extends over 13 amino acids. The V and J ends lost 7 bases and 4 bases respectively, with 12 bases between them. CDR1 and CDR2 from the germline V gene are LNHDA and SQIVND (reference sequence).

The specimen sequenced was blood. This chain joins TRBV19 and TRBJ2-3, with TRBD1 as a possible D gene (6 bases). The clonotype originates from a human donor in good health. The CDR3 bases are TGTGCCAGTACCCGGACAGACGCAGATACGCAGTATTTT. It translates to CASTRTDADTQYF.